This T cell receptor beta chain was identified during a study of T cells in Graves' hyperthyroidism and ophthalmopathy (dated by TCRdb to about 2019). Some background on the complete study: Peripheral blood was sampled at the time of initial diagnosis, prior to any treatment. To identify distinguishing TCR V-J signatures, a discovery cohort of some 99 patients was used, comprising 40 to 45 with Graves' ophthalmopathy and some 57 with stable Graves' hyperthyroidism. Whether ophthalmopathy could be predicted prospectively was tested in an independent validation cohort made up of 18 to 20 hyperthyroidism patients plus 17 patients who later progressed to ophthalmopathy. For training and testing, the 110 or so patients in the discovery cohort were randomly divided in a 7:3 ratio. In addition, the study compared T-cell repertoires in thyroid tissue and in blood from several Graves' hyperthyroidism patients. Once sampling was done, hyperthyroidism patients were given methimazole at a starting dose of 30 mg daily, whereas ophthalmopathy patients were given high-dose intravenous methylprednisolone. TCR Vbeta CDR3 sequencing of roughly 140 peripheral blood samples (over 40 ophthalmopathy, roughly 72 hyperthyroidism and some 17 progressor patients) is reported in the paper. Overall results and qualifications from the work: A model built on a 13 V-J signature distinguished ophthalmopathy from stable hyperthyroidism, reaching about 89% sensitivity and approximately 81% specificity in cross-validation and 80%/75% in testing. In validation, the model predicted progression to ophthalmopathy a median of about 5.9 months before onset, with about 70% sensitivity and 72.22% specificity. Most expanded thyroid clonotypes (frequency above 0.001) were also detected in blood, suggesting blood repertoires may reflect thyroid immune responses. Sample size was not statistically predetermined, and investigators were not blinded to group allocation.

The table lists this clonotype with many counts. Its target antigen remains unknown. No base-level quality is on record; no much larger clone is a single base apart. Stable Graves' hyperthyroidism was defined as no progression to ophthalmopathy during 18 months of follow-up. Hyperthyroidism patients were aged 18 to 65 years and newly diagnosed, with disease duration of less than 2 months. Patients with uncontrolled infections, other autoimmune diseases, pregnancy or lactation were excluded. Diagnoses were established on the basis of clinical symptoms, serum thyroxine and TRAb, thyroid ultrasound, and orbital computed tomography. PBMCs were isolated from about 10 ml of fresh peripheral blood by Ficoll-Paque density gradient centrifugation. Trizol reagent was used to extract total RNA, and RNA quality was then checked on an Agilent 2100 Bioanalyzer. The TCR beta CDR3 regions were amplified from RNA transcripts. For the first round of RT-PCR on the TCR CDR3, the HTBI primer set was used together with the Qiagen OneStep RT-PCR kit. Libraries were constructed in a second round of multiplex PCR, after which size selection and purification were performed. The libraries were sequenced on an Illumina HiSeq2000 using paired-end 100 bp reads. In the original analysis: Raw data were processed with SOAPnuke, discarding reads with adapters, uncalled bases, mean Phred below 15, or no exact constant-primer or identifier match. COPE v1.2.5 was used to merge the high-quality paired reads, and each unique nucleotide sequence was defined as a clonotype. Clonotypes were aligned to IMGT TRBV, TRBD and TRBJ reference segments using MiTCR v1.1. Analysis was restricted to V-J combinations with a frequency above 0.0001, which covered approximately 99% of repertoires. A TCS score was defined as the ratio between F50 (clonal expansion) and ExV (chaos), using BLOSUM62-based TCRdist between CDR3 peptides within each V-J. Welch's t-statistics and random forest reduced around 520 V-J features to roughly 13, which were used in a naive Bayes classifier (R e1071). TCRdb's own reprocessing of the public reads used fastp at Q25 and MiXCR and kept productive beta chains. For every CDR3 protein sequence, its rows merge into one entry that carries the most common genes and DNA. The V and J calls here are based on TCRdb, not the publication. Recorded for this sample are some 700,000 distinct CDR3 sequences; 15% to 20% of them occurred a single time. The ten biggest clones cover around 15% of the sample.

Compared with germline, V lacks 4 bases and J lacks 2 bases; bases without a gene match: 7. The cysteine opens and the phenylalanine closes a CDR3 of 15 amino acids. The CDR3 DNA has 45 bases and is translated from base 1. Based on the germline V gene, the CDR1 and CDR2 sequences are KGHDR and SFDVKD. The TCR sequence derives from a man between 50 and 59 years old with Graves' hyperthyroidism. Input material: blood. This receptor chain uses TRBV24-1 and TRBJ2-7, with 7 central nucleotides matching TRBD1. The DNA is TGTGCCACCAGTGACCGACAGGGTGGAACCTACGAGCAGTACTTC. Its coded protein is CATSDRQGGTYEQYF.